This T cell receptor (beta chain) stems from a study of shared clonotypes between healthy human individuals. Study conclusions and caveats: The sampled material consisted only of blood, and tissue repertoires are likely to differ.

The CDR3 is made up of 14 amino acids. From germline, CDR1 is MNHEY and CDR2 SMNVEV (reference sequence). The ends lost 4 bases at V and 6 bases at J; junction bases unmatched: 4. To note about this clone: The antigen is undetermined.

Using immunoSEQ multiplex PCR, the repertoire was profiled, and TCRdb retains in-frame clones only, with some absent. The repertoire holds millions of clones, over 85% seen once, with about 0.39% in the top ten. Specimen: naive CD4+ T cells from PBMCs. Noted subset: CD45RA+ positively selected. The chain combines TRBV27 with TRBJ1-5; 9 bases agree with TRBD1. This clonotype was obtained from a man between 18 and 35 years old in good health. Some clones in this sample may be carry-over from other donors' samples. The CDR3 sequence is CASSSTGGGQPQHF. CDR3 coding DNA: TGTGCCAGCAGTTCCACAGGGGGCGGTCAGCCCCAGCATTTT.